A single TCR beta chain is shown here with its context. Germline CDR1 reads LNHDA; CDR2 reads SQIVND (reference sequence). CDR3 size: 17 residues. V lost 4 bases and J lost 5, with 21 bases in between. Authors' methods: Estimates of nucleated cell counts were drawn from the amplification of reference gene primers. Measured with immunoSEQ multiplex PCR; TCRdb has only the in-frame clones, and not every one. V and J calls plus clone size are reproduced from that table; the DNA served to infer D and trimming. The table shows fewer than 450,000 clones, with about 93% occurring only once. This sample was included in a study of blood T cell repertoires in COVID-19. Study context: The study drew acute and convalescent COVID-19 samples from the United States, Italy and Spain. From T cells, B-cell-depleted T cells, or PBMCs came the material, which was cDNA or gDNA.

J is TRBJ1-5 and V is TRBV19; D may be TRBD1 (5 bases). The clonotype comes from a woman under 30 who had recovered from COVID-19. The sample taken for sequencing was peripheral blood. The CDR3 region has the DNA TGTGCCAGTAGTACCCGGAGGGGCGGGCTGCATTATCAGCCCCAGCATTTT. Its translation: CASSTRRGGLHYQPQHF.